The 31 T cell receptor beta chains below all came from one sample that was sequenced in a study of blood T cell repertoires in COVID-19. The repertoire was sequenced with immunoSEQ multiplex PCR; TCRdb's copy has only in-frame clones and lacks some. The profile shows 250,000 to 400,000 clones, roughly 86% of them singletons. The sample was PBMCs or T cells enriched from blood (not recorded which). The receptors were sampled from a woman in her 30s who had recovered from COVID-19.

This sequence joins TRBV19 and TRBJ1-5, with TRBD1 identical over 7 bases. This CDR3 is 14 amino acids long. V lost 9 bases to trimming and J lost 5 bases; unmatched junction nucleotides: 10. Per the germline V gene, CDR1 is LNHDA and CDR2 is SQIVND (reference sequence). The CDR3 sequence is CASGPTGAHQPQHF. CDR3 in DNA: TGTGCCAGCGGACCAACAGGGGCTCATCAGCCCCAGCATTTT.

This clone was seen a handful of times. The chain joins TRBV7-2 to TRBJ1-6; no clear D. The CDR3 covers 12 residues. V was trimmed by 5 bases and J by 11 bases, leaving 10 bases between them. Germline lookup yields CDR1 SGHTA and CDR2 FQGNSA. The CDR3 protein is CASSPSVPPLHF. The CDR3 bases are TGTGCCAGCAGCCCGTCGGTTCCACCCCTCCACTTT.

The chain combines TRBV24-1 with TRBJ1-2; no reliable D call. The germline CDR1 and CDR2 sequences are KGHDR and SFDVKD. V shed 1 base and J shed 0 bases, with 5 bases lying between them. There are 14 residues in the CDR3. The CDR3 DNA reads as TGTGCCACCAGTGATTTCAGCGCTAACTATGGCTACACCTTC. Translation: CATSDFSANYGYTF.

The chain is built from TRBV9 and TRBJ2-7; 7 bases align to TRBD1. This CDR3 is 13 amino acids long. Trimming removed 2 bases from V and 3 bases from J; junction bases left unmatched: 2. Germline lookup yields CDR1 SGDLS and CDR2 YYNGEE. Here the CDR3 reads CASSVGQDYEQYF. CDR3 nucleotides: TGTGCCAGCAGCGTTGGACAGGACTACGAGCAGTACTTC.

The chain has TRBV27 and TRBJ2-4; 9 bases are shared with TRBD1. Germline CDR1 MNHEY, CDR2 SMNVEV (reference sequence). The V and J ends lost 4 bases and 4 bases, in that order; junction bases with no gene match: 2. The CDR3 loop spans 14 amino acids. The CDR3 loop is CASSSDRGKNIQYF. The CDR3 DNA follows: TGTGCCAGCAGTTCGGACAGGGGTAAAAACATTCAGTACTTC.

The rearrangement links TRBV6-2 or TRBV6-3 to TRBJ1-5, with D possibly being TRBD1 (5 bases). Germline CDR1 reads MNHEY; CDR2 reads SVGEGT. The CDR3 covers 16 residues. The ends were cut back, 5 bases at V and 1 base at J, with 15 bases in the middle. The CDR3: CASSPRWGVSNQPQHF. The CDR3 coding sequence is TGTGCCAGCAGTCCCCGATGGGGGGTGAGCAATCAGCCCCAGCATTTT.

The chain joins TRBV28 to TRBJ1-2; no definite D call. CDR3 length: 15 residues. V lost 6 bases to trimming and J lost 4 bases, with 18 bases between them. From germline, CDR1 is MDHEN and CDR2 SYDVKM. The CDR3 DNA follows: TGTGCCAGCAGCGAGGCTTTCCGGGAGACCTATGGCTACACCTTC. It translates to CASSEAFRETYGYTF.

The chain links TRBV3-1 (or the pseudogene TRBV3-2) to TRBJ1-1; no definite D call. The CDR3 covers 13 residues. CDR1 is LGHDT, CDR2 YNNKEL, per germline (reference sequence). V shed 3 bases and J shed 4 bases, with 9 bases lying between them. The CDR3 spells CASSHRDFTEAFF. The CDR3 DNA reads TGTGCCAGCAGCCACCGGGATTTCACTGAAGCTTTCTTT.

As DNA, the CDR3 is TGTGCCAGCAGTTTGTCGGTCTACTCTGGAAACACCATATATTTT. Its protein product is CASSLSVYSGNTIYF. The V gene is TRBV28, the J gene TRBJ1-3, with no clear D. CDR1 and CDR2 from the germline V gene are MDHEN and SYDVKM. The CDR3 extends over 15 amino acids. Trimming took off 3 bases at V and 0 bases at J, with 9 bases between the two ends.

This sequence joins TRBV11-2 and TRBJ1-1, with D uncertain. The CDR3 totals 10 residues. Trimming took 1 base from V and 11 from J, leaving 5 bases between them. In germline, CDR1 is SGHAT, CDR2 FQNNGV. The CDR3 loop reads CASSLGSAFF. The CDR3 DNA is TGTGCCAGCAGCTTAGGGAGCGCTTTCTTT.

This chain connects TRBV5-6 to TRBJ2-3, with TRBD1 as a possible D gene (6 bases). Germline V lookup: CDR1 SGHDT, CDR2 YYEEEE. The ends were cut back, 0 bases at V and 4 bases at J, with 15 bases in the middle. The CDR3 is made up of 16 amino acids. CDR3 in DNA: TGTGCCAGCAGCTTGGCGGGGAGAGGGGGTTCAGATACGCAGTATTTT. As protein: CASSLAGRGGSDTQYF.

This chain uses TRBV6-5 with TRBJ1-5; 7 nucleotides match TRBD1. The V and J ends lost 6 bases and 3 bases, in that order; junction bases with no gene match: 5. CDR1 is MNHEY, CDR2 SVGAGI, per germline. There are 14 residues in the CDR3. For the CDR3, the DNA is TGTGCCAGCAGCCGGGACAGCTTCAATCAGCCCCAGCATTTT. This encodes CASSRDSFNQPQHF.

This sequence joins TRBV19 and TRBJ2-4; D is uncertain. There are 14 residues in the CDR3. From germline, CDR1 is LNHDA and CDR2 SQIVND (reference sequence). Deletions cut 3 bases from V and 0 bases from J, with 6 bases between. CDR3 DNA sequence: TGTGCCAGTAGTATCCCAGGAGCCAAAAACATTCAGTACTTC. This translates into CASSIPGAKNIQYF.

This clone showed up just a few times. The V gene is TRBV11-2, the J gene TRBJ1-1; tentative D call: TRBD1 (5 bases). Germline V lookup: CDR1 SGHAT, CDR2 FQNNGV. The V gene lost 2 bases and the J gene lost 4 bases, with 20 bases spanning the gap. The CDR3 has 17 amino acids. This CDR3 reads CASSLKVVVGGSTEAFF. DNA for the CDR3: TGTGCCAGCAGCTTAAAGGTCGTCGTGGGGGGGAGCACTGAAGCTTTCTTT. Based on the CDR3 plus reference TRBV11-2 and TRBJ1-1, the full variable domain is EAGVAQSPRYKIIEKRQSVAFWCNPISGHATLYWYQQILGQGPKLLIQFQNNGVVDDSQLPKDRFSAERLKGVDSTLKIQPAKLEDSAVYLCASSLKVVVGGSTEAFFGQGTRLTVV.

CDR3 loop: CASTHGQGLGEQYF. CDR3 DNA sequence: TGCGCCAGCACCCACGGACAGGGGCTAGGCGAGCAGTACTTC. V and J are TRBV23-1 and TRBJ2-7, with TRBD1 matching over 9 bases. TRBV23-1 has ORF status, its function being uncertain. The length of the CDR3 is 14 residues. V lost 7 bases to trimming and J lost 6 bases; unmatched junction nucleotides: 10.

The CDR3 coding sequence is TGTGCCAGCAGTTCTCGCCAGGGCTTCTATGGCTACACCTTC. This encodes CASSSRQGFYGYTF. The chain couples TRBV6-5 to TRBJ1-2, with D possibly TRBD1 on 5 matching bases. Trimming took off 4 bases at V and 4 bases at J, with 13 bases between the two ends. Germline V gives CDR1 MNHEY, CDR2 SVGAGI. The CDR3 is 14 amino acids.

The rearrangement links TRBV19 to TRBJ2-3; 9 nucleotides agree with TRBD2. V dropped 3 bases and J dropped 0; count of bases not matched to a gene: 1. The CDR3 covers 15 residues. CDR1 and CDR2 (germline): LNHDA, SQIVND (reference sequence). The CDR3 region has the DNA TGTGCCAGTAGTATTAGCGGGGGAAGCACAGATACGCAGTATTTT. Translation: CASSISGGSTDTQYF.

This clone has only one observation. The V gene is TRBV4-1, the J gene TRBJ2-1; 8 bases fit TRBD2. CDR3 size: 19 residues. The trim removed 0 bases at V and 0 bases at J, leaving 10 bases unmatched. The germline CDR1 and CDR2 sequences are MGHRA and YSYEKL. The DNA for the CDR3 is TGCGCCAGCAGCCAAGACGGCGGGGGGACCAGGCGCTCCTACAATGAGCAGTTCTTC. Residues: CASSQDGGGTRRSYNEQFF.

The chain has TRBV12-3 or TRBV12-4 and TRBJ1-5, with D unresolved. The CDR3 covers 13 residues. The V gene lost 4 bases and the J gene lost 0 bases, with 4 bases spanning the gap. The CDR3 is CASSYYSNQPQHF. CDR3 nucleotide sequence: TGTGCCAGCAGTTATTATAGCAATCAGCCCCAGCATTTT.

The rearrangement uses TRBV15 and TRBJ2-2; a weak D match, TRBD1 (6 bases). The V and J ends lost 1 base and 5 bases respectively, with 17 bases between them. Looked up from germline, CDR1 is LNHNV and CDR2 is YYDKDF (reference sequence). The CDR3 extends over 17 amino acids. Here the CDR3 reads CATSRALSGGQTGELFF. The CDR3 nucleotides are TGTGCCACCAGCAGAGCCCTGAGTGGGGGCCAAACCGGGGAGCTGTTTTTT.

The chain links TRBV7-9 to TRBJ2-5; no clear D gene. Trimming stripped 1 base from V and 5 bases from J, with 17 bases between. Germline assignment: CDR1 SEHNR and CDR2 FQNEAQ (reference sequence). CDR3 size: 16 residues. The CDR3 DNA sequence: TGTGCCAGCAGCTTAGGGGCAGCCGGTGGCTGGGAGACCCAGTACTTC. The encoded protein is CASSLGAAGGWETQYF.

The chain couples TRBV2 to TRBJ1-6; maybe TRBD1 (6 bases). V lost 4 bases, J lost 14 bases, and 15 bases lay in between. The CDR3 has 13 amino acids. CDR1 SNHLY and CDR2 FYNNEI come from the germline V gene. CDR3 in DNA: TGTGCCAGCAGTGCGGACAGCTCGAAAGCCCTCCACTTT. Translated, it gives CASSADSSKALHF.

The chain couples TRBV5-1 to TRBJ1-6; D not resolved. V was clipped by 4 bases and J by 10 bases, with 12 bases between them. The CDR3 contains 13 residues. Germline CDR1 is SGHRS and CDR2 is YFSETQ. In DNA form, the CDR3 reads TGCGCCAGCAGCGTAGCGATTGGGTCACCCCTCCACTTT. Its protein product is CASSVAIGSPLHF.

CDR3 nucleotides: TGTGCCAGCAGCCAAACAGGGGAAGGTAACACTGAAGCTTTCTTT. Translated, it gives CASSQTGEGNTEAFF. The rearrangement joins TRBV4-2 to TRBJ1-1; 7 bases map to TRBD1. Unmatched junction bases numbered 5, after V lost 2 bases and J lost 2 bases. CDR1 is LGHNA, CDR2 YNFKEQ, per germline. The CDR3 runs to 15 residues.

The rearrangement links TRBV18 to TRBJ2-7, with D maybe TRBD2 (6 bases). The V and J ends lost 2 bases and 6 bases respectively, with 11 bases between them. CDR1 and CDR2 (germline): KGHSH, LQKENI. This CDR3 region has 13 residues. The CDR3 nucleotides are TGTGCCAGCTCACCAACGGACGGGAGCGAGCAGTACTTC. The encoded protein is CASSPTDGSEQYF. The full variable domain, with the rest looked up from reference TRBV18 and TRBJ2-7, is NAGVMQNPRHLVRRRGQEARLRCSPMKGHSHVYWYRQLPEEGLKFMVYLQKENIIDESGMPKERFSAEFPKEGPSILRIQQVVRGDSAAYFCASSPTDGSEQYFGPGTRLTVT.

The chain combines TRBV4-1 with TRBJ1-4; no clear D. CDR1 is MGHRA, CDR2 YSYEKL, per germline. V lost 3 bases to trimming and J lost 11 bases, with 19 bases between them. The CDR3 has 15 residues. The CDR3 coding sequence is TGCGCCAGCAGCCACGGACGGCAGCGGTGGGAGAAACTGTTTTTT. Protein: CASSHGRQRWEKLFF.

This chain links TRBV5-1 with TRBJ2-7, with 7 bases lining up with TRBD1. The trim removed 4 bases at V and 2 bases at J, leaving 9 bases unmatched. The CDR3 is 15 residues long. Germline V gene data show CDR1 as SGHRS and CDR2 as YFSETQ. CDR3 loop: CASSPRTGSPYEQYF. The CDR3 DNA reads as TGCGCCAGCAGCCCGAGGACAGGATCCCCCTACGAGCAGTACTTC.

CDR3 sequence: CASSRAGSRRSYEQYF. CDR3 bases: TGTGCCAGCAGTCGCGCGGGCAGCCGCCGCTCCTACGAGCAGTACTTC. The genes are TRBV21-1 and TRBJ2-7; the D segment call TRBD2 is taken from the table without a DNA check. TRBV21-1 is classified as a pseudogene. This CDR3 comprises 16 residues.

The chain combines TRBV15 with TRBJ1-1, with D possibly matching TRBD1 (5 bases). The CDR3 is made up of 16 amino acids. V was pared by 3 bases and J by 0 bases, with 14 bases between. The germline CDR1 and CDR2 sequences are LNHNV and YYDKDF (reference sequence). The CDR3 nucleotides are TGTGCCACCAGCAGTATGTTTAGGGGTTTGAACACTGAAGCTTTCTTT. Translating gives CATSSMFRGLNTEAFF.

The rearrangement joins TRBV7-3 to TRBJ2-3, with D perhaps TRBD2 (6 bases). CDR1 is SGHTA, CDR2 FQGTGA, per germline. V was clipped by 5 bases and J by 6 bases, with 15 bases between them. The CDR3 sequence is 14 residues long. CDR3 sequence (DNA): TGTGCCAGCAGCGCAGACGGGACTTCGGATACGCAGTATTTT. It is translated as CASSADGTSDTQYF.

The chain employs TRBV29-1 and TRBJ1-1, with a possible D match to TRBD1 (5 bases). CDR3 length: 13 residues. CDR1 is SQVTM and CDR2 is ANQGSEA in the germline V gene. Trimming shortened V by 4 bases and J by 5 bases, and 14 bases separated the two germline ends. DNA of the CDR3: TGCAGCGTTGCTGGACAAATGGGAACTGAAGCTTTCTTT. It is translated as CSVAGQMGTEAFF.